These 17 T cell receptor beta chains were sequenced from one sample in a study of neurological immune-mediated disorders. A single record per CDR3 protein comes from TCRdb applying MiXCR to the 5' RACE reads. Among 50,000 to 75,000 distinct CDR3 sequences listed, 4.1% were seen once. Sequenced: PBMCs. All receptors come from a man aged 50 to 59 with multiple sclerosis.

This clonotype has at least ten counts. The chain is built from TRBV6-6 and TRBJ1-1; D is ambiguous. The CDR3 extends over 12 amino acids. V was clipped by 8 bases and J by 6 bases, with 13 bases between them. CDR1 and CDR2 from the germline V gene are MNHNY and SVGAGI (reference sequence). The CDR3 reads CASGRTAAEAFF. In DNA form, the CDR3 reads TGTGCCAGCGGGCGGACGGCGGCTGAAGCTTTCTTT.

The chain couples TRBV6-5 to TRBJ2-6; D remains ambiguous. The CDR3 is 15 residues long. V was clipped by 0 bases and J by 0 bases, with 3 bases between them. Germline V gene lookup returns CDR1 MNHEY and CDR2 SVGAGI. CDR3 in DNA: TGTGCCAGCAGTTACTCGATCTCTGGGGCCAACGTCCTGACTTTC. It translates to CASSYSISGANVLTF.

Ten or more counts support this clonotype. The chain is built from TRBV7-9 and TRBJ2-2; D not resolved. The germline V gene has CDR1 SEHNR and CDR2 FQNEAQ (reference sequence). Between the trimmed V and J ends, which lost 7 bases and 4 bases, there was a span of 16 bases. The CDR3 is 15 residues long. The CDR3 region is CASTPGGFVTGELFF. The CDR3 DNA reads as TGTGCCAGCACCCCCGGTGGGTTTGTCACCGGGGAGCTGTTTTTT.

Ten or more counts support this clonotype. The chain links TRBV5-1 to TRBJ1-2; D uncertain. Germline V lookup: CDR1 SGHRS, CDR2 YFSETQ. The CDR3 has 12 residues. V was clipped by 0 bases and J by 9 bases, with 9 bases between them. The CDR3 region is CASSLGQSRYTF. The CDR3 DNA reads TGCGCCAGCAGCTTGGGGCAGAGTCGCTACACCTTC.

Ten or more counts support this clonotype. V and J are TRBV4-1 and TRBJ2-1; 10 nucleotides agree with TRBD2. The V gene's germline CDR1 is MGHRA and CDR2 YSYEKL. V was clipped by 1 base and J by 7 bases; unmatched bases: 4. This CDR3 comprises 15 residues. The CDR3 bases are TGCGCCAGCAGCCAAGCTAGCGGGGGTGGAAATGAGCAGTTCTTC. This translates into CASSQASGGGNEQFF.

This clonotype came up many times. This CDR3 is CASRGQSNQPQHF. The CDR3 DNA follows: TGTGCCAGCAGGGGACAGAGCAATCAGCCCCAGCATTTT. The chain couples TRBV27 to TRBJ1-5; 7 bases are a match to TRBD1. Germline V lookup: CDR1 MNHEY, CDR2 SMNVEV (reference sequence). After removal of 6 bases from V and 1 base from J, the junction contained 0 bases not matched to a gene. The CDR3 extends over 13 amino acids.

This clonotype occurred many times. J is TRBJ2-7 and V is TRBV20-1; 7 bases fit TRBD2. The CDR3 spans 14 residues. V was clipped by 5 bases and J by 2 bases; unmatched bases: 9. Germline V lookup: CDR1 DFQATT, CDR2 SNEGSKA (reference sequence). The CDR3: CSAWERGKTYEQYF. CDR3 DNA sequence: TGCAGTGCTTGGGAGCGGGGTAAAACCTACGAGCAGTACTTC.

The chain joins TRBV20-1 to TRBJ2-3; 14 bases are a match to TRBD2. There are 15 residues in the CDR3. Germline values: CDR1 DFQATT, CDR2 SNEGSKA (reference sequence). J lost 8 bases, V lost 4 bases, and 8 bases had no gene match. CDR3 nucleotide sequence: TGCAGTGCTAAAGGGACTAGCGGGGGCCTCGGTACGCAGTATTTT. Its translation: CSAKGTSGGLGTQYF.

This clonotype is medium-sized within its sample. CDR3 DNA: TGCGCCAGCAGCTTGGAGCGGCCGGGGTCGGGGGAGCAGTTCTTC. Its protein is CASSLERPGSGEQFF. The chain is built from TRBV5-1 and TRBJ2-1; TRBD2 might be the D (5 bases). This CDR3 region has 15 residues. Trimming removed 0 bases from V and 10 bases from J, with 17 bases in between. Germline CDR1 SGHRS, CDR2 YFSETQ.

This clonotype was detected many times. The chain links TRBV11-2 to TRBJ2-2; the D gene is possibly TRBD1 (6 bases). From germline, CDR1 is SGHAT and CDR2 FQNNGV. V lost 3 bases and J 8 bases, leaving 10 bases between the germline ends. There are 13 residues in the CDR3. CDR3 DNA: TGTGCCAGCAGCTTTAACAGGGCTGGGGAGCTGTTTTTT. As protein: CASSFNRAGELFF.

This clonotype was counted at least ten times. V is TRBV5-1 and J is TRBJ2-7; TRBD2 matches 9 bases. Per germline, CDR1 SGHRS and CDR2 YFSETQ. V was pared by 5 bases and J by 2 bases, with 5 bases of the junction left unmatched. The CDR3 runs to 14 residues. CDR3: CASRTTSGPYEQYF. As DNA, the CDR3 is TGCGCCAGCAGGACGACTAGCGGACCCTACGAGCAGTACTTC.

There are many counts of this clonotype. CDR3 sequence (DNA): TGCAGTGCTAGAGATCTCGACAGCACCTATGGCTACACCTTC. It yields the protein CSARDLDSTYGYTF. The chain has TRBV20-1 and TRBJ1-2; perhaps TRBD1 as D (5 bases). Trimming shortened V by 0 bases and J by 4 bases, and 12 bases separated the two germline ends. Germline-derived CDR1 and CDR2 are DFQATT and SNEGSKA (reference sequence). CDR3 length equals 14 residues.

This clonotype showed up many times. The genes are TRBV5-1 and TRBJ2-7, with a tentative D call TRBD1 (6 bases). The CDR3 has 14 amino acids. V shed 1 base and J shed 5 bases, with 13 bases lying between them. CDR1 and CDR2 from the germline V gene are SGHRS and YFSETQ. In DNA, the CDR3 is TGCGCCAGCAGCTTGCAGGGGAAAAGGAACGAGCAGTACTTC. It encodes CASSLQGKRNEQYF.

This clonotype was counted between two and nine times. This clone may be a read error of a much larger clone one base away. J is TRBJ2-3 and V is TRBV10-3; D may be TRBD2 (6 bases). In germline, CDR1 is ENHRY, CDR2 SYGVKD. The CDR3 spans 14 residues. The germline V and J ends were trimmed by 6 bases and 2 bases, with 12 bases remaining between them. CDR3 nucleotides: TGTGCCATCAGCAAGACTAGTAACACAGATACGCAGTATTTT. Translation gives CAISKTSNTDTQYF.

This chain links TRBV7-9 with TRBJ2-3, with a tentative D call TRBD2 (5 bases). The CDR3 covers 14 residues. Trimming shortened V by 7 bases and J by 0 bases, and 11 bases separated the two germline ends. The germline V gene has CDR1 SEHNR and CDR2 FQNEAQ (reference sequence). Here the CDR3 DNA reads TGTGCCAGCATGCGGACGGGGAGCACAGATACGCAGTATTTT. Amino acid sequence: CASMRTGSTDTQYF.

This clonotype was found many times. The CDR3 region is CASTIWVGWATEAFF. CDR3 DNA: TGTGCCAGCACCATTTGGGTGGGGTGGGCCACTGAAGCTTTCTTT. The chain has TRBV27 and TRBJ1-1; D is unclear. V was pared by 7 bases and J by 4 bases, with 19 bases between. CDR1 and CDR2 from the germline V gene are MNHEY and SMNVEV (reference sequence). The CDR3 consists of 15 residues.

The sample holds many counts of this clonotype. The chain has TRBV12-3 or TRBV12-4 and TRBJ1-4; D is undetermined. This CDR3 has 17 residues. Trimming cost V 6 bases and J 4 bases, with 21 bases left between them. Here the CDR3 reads CASSPPETEVFNEKLFF. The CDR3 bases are TGTGCCAGCAGCCCTCCTGAGACCGAGGTCTTTAATGAAAAACTGTTTTTT.